These 32 T cell receptor beta chains were all obtained from the same sample, sequenced in a study of technical replicates of blood from several donors. Some clones are missing from TCRdb's copy, which holds only in-frame ones; the method was immunoSEQ multiplex PCR. Of around 63,000 clones listed, about 98% are singletons. Sequences were obtained from T cells isolated from PBMCs. Every receptor here comes from a human donor in good health.

In regard to this clone: A read error may account for a junction end that differs from germline. The chain employs TRBV7-9 and TRBJ2-1; 9 bases fit TRBD1. Germline lookup yields CDR1 SEHNR and CDR2 FQNEAQ (reference sequence). The CDR3 is 13 amino acids. The CDR3 protein is CASSLSATGGKLF. In nucleotides, the CDR3 is TGTGCCAGCAGCTTATCGGCGACAGGGGGTAAGCTCTTC.

This clone has a single count. The chain is built from TRBV6-1 and TRBJ2-5, with 10 positions matching TRBD2. Germline V gene sequence: CDR1 MNHNS, CDR2 SASEGT. With V trimmed by 2 bases and J by 5 bases, 8 bases remained unmatched. This CDR3 comprises 16 residues. The CDR3 region is CASSEFGLAGAETQYF. The CDR3 nucleotides read TGTGCCAGCAGTGAATTCGGGCTAGCGGGGGCCGAGACCCAGTACTTC.

This chain connects TRBV7-8 to TRBJ2-7, with D perhaps TRBD1 (5 bases). This CDR3 is built from 16 residues. The V gene lost 1 base and the J gene lost 0 bases, with 13 bases spanning the gap. Germline V CDR1 and CDR2: SGHVS, FQNEAQ. This CDR3 is CASSLVMGPTSYEQYF. The DNA for the CDR3 is TGTGCCAGCAGCTTAGTGATGGGGCCTACCTCCTACGAGCAGTACTTC.

The V and J genes are TRBV25-1 and TRBJ2-1; 8 bases match TRBD1. Unmatched junction bases numbered 6, after V lost 2 bases and J lost 6 bases. CDR1 is MGHDK and CDR2 is SYGVNS in the germline V gene. This CDR3 spans 15 amino acids. CDR3 protein: CASSESGQGLNEQFF. CDR3 nucleotides: TGTGCCAGCAGTGAAAGTGGACAGGGCCTCAATGAGCAGTTCTTC.

V gene TRBV2 combines with J gene TRBJ2-3; 12 nucleotides agree with TRBD2. The CDR3 consists of 16 residues. V lost 7 bases and J lost 4; bases outside the gene matches: 9. Germline V gives CDR1 SNHLY, CDR2 FYNNEI. The CDR3 sequence: CASMILAGGPADTQYF. CDR3 in DNA: TGTGCCAGCATGATCCTAGCGGGAGGGCCGGCAGATACGCAGTATTTT. Based on the CDR3 plus reference TRBV2 and TRBJ2-3, the full variable domain is EPEVTQTPSHQVTQMGQEVILRCVPISNHLYFYWYRQILGQKVEFLVSFYNNEISEKSEIFDDQFSVERPDGSNFTLKIRSTKLEDSAMYFCASMILAGGPADTQYFGPGTRLTVL.

This chain uses TRBV9 with TRBJ1-2; TRBD1 aligns across 9 bases. The CDR3 is 13 residues long. Germline values: CDR1 SGDLS, CDR2 YYNGEE. The ends lost 0 bases at V and 13 bases at J; junction bases unmatched: 7. The CDR3 bases are TGTGCCAGCAGCGTAGGGGGACAGGGAATCATCACCTTC. Encoded protein: CASSVGGQGIITF.

The chain combines TRBV7-9 with TRBJ2-7; the D gene is possibly TRBD2 (6 bases). V lost 4 bases and J 2 bases, leaving 15 bases between the germline ends. The CDR3 runs to 15 residues. The germline V gene encodes CDR1 SEHNR and CDR2 FQNEAQ (reference sequence). In DNA form, the CDR3 reads TGTGCCAGCAGCTCCGGAGGTGGCGGGACCTACGAGCAGTACTTC. Translated: CASSSGGGGTYEQYF.

This clone has only one observation. For the CDR3, the DNA is TGTGCCTGGAGTGTAGTACAGATCTTTGGCGACTCACCCCTCCACTTT. As protein: CAWSVVQIFGDSPLHF. The chain combines TRBV30 with TRBJ1-6; D unresolved. Looked up from germline, CDR1 is GTSNPN and CDR2 is SVGIG (reference sequence). The germline V and J ends were trimmed by 0 bases and 10 bases, with 19 bases remaining between them. This CDR3 is built from 16 residues.

The chain has TRBV4-1 and TRBJ1-2; D is possibly TRBD1 (6 bases). This CDR3 spans 13 amino acids. Germline values: CDR1 MGHRA, CDR2 YSYEKL. With 0 bases removed from V and 7 bases from J, the gap between germline ends came to 9 bases. CDR3 region: CASSQETGGGYTF. Here the CDR3 DNA reads TGCGCCAGCAGCCAAGAGACAGGAGGTGGCTACACCTTC.

The chain joins TRBV5-4 to TRBJ2-7; TRBD1 aligns across 7 bases. Germline values: CDR1 SGHNT, CDR2 YYREEE (reference sequence). V lost 5 bases and J lost 3; bases outside the gene matches: 11. CDR3 length: 15 residues. The CDR3 bases are TGTGCCAGCAGTCCGAACAGGGGCGCCCGCTACGAGCAGTACTTC. This codes for CASSPNRGARYEQYF.

The genes are TRBV18 and TRBJ2-5, with D possibly being TRBD1 (6 bases). V lost 1 base and J 4 bases, leaving 10 bases between the germline ends. Germline V gene lookup returns CDR1 KGHSH and CDR2 LQKENI. CDR3 length: 14 residues. As DNA, the CDR3 is TGTGCCAGCTCACCACAAACAGGGAGAGAGACCCAGTACTTC. Residues: CASSPQTGRETQYF.

This clone was counted a single time. CDR3 nucleotide sequence: TGTGCCAGCAGTGCCAACTCGAACACTGAAGCTTTCTTT. This translates into CASSANSNTEAFF. V and J are TRBV6-5 and TRBJ1-1; D ambiguous. Germline loops: CDR1 MNHEY, CDR2 SVGAGI. The CDR3 sequence is 13 residues long. V was pared by 5 bases and J by 1 base, with 8 bases between.

The V gene is TRBV2, the J gene TRBJ1-5, with D perhaps TRBD1 (6 bases). The V end was cut by 2 bases, the J end by 9 bases, with 17 bases between. Per germline, CDR1 SNHLY and CDR2 FYNNEI. This CDR3 is 15 amino acids long. CDR3 DNA sequence: TGTGCCAGCAGTGAATTCGGGAGGGGGGGATCGCCCCAGCATTTT. This sequence encodes CASSEFGRGGSPQHF.

The chain has TRBV27 and TRBJ2-2, with 7 bases fitting TRBD1. CDR3 length equals 16 residues. The germline V gene has CDR1 MNHEY and CDR2 SMNVEV (reference sequence). Germline trimming cut 3 bases from V and 0 bases from J; bases unmatched to any gene: 4. This chain's CDR3 is CASSFSGTANTGELFF. The DNA for the CDR3 is TGTGCCAGCAGTTTTTCTGGGACAGCGAACACCGGGGAGCTGTTTTTT.

The V and J genes are TRBV7-6 and TRBJ1-1, with 7 positions matching TRBD1. The trim removed 1 base at V and 1 base at J, leaving 3 bases unmatched. CDR1 SGHVS and CDR2 FNYEAQ come from the germline V gene. The CDR3 consists of 15 residues. Here the CDR3 DNA reads TGTGCCAGCAGCTTAGGACAGGGTTCGAACACTGAAGCTTTCTTT. Translating it yields CASSLGQGSNTEAFF.

CDR3 amino acids: CASRQGQGGGETQYF. CDR3 DNA sequence: TGTGCCAGCAGGCAGGGACAGGGGGGTGGGGAGACCCAGTACTTC. The V gene is TRBV6-1, the J gene TRBJ2-5; 11 bases line up with TRBD1. CDR1 is MNHNS and CDR2 is SASEGT in the germline V gene. J lost 5 bases, V lost 6 bases, and 8 bases had no gene match. This CDR3 is built from 15 residues.

The chain couples TRBV27 to TRBJ2-3, with 9 bases aligning to TRBD1. From germline, CDR1 is MNHEY and CDR2 SMNVEV (reference sequence). The CDR3 is 16 residues long. Trimming cost V 6 bases and J 2 bases; bases outside gene matches: 9. The CDR3 here is CASSLTGTGFTDTQYF. The CDR3 bases are TGTGCCAGCAGCCTAACCGGGACAGGGTTCACAGATACGCAGTATTTT.

The gene calls are TRBV14 and TRBJ2-7, with D possibly TRBD2 on 5 matching bases. This CDR3 is 15 amino acids long. Germline CDR1 is SGHDN and CDR2 is FVKESK. V was clipped by 4 bases and J by 3 bases, with 16 bases between them. CDR3 residues: CASSPGGKVRYEQYF. The CDR3 region has the DNA TGTGCCAGCAGCCCCGGAGGAAAGGTCCGCTACGAGCAGTACTTC.

V is TRBV6-1 and J is TRBJ1-5, with D possibly TRBD1 on 5 matching bases. This CDR3 region has 15 residues. Germline CDR1 reads MNHNS; CDR2 reads SASEGT. Trimming cost V 6 bases and J 2 bases, with 14 bases left between them. The CDR3 sequence is CASRGVGGGNQPQHF. In DNA, the CDR3 is TGTGCCAGCAGAGGGGTGGGAGGGGGCAATCAGCCCCAGCATTTT.

The gene calls are TRBV7-8 and TRBJ1-5; D gene unclear. The CDR3 contains 16 residues. Germline V gene data show CDR1 as SGHVS and CDR2 as FQNEAQ. Deletions cut 6 bases from V and 0 bases from J, with 15 bases between. The CDR3 DNA reads TGTGCCAGCAGTCTCCGAGCAATAACTAGCAATCAGCCCCAGCATTTT. This gives the protein CASSLRAITSNQPQHF. The entire variable domain, with the rest obtained from reference TRBV7-8 and TRBJ1-5, is as follows: GAGVSQSPRYKVAKRGQDVALRCDPISGHVSLFWYQQALGQGPEFLTYFQNEAQLDKSGLPSDRFFAERPEGSVSTLKIQRTQQEDSAVYLCASSLRAITSNQPQHFGDGTRLSIL.

The chain recombines TRBV7-9 with TRBJ1-2; 7 nucleotides agree with TRBD1. The V and J ends lost 6 bases and 4 bases, in that order; junction bases with no gene match: 5. This CDR3 has 13 residues. Looked up from germline, CDR1 is SEHNR and CDR2 is FQNEAQ (reference sequence). CDR3 in amino acids: CASSQDRLYGYTF. CDR3 in DNA: TGTGCCAGCAGTCAGGACAGGCTCTATGGCTACACCTTC.

V and J are TRBV2 and TRBJ2-1, with D perhaps TRBD2 (5 bases). V lost 3 bases and J 6 bases, leaving 15 bases between the germline ends. This CDR3 is 15 amino acids long. Germline loops: CDR1 SNHLY, CDR2 FYNNEI. CDR3 region: CASSDGNRERNEQFF. The DNA for the CDR3 is TGTGCCAGCAGTGACGGAAATAGGGAGCGCAATGAGCAGTTCTTC.

The chain couples TRBV6-5 to TRBJ2-5; D remains ambiguous. V lost 5 bases and J 4 bases, leaving 11 bases between the germline ends. The CDR3 contains 13 residues. CDR1 MNHEY and CDR2 SVGAGI come from the germline V gene. The CDR3: CASSNRPGETQYF. The CDR3 nucleotides are TGTGCCAGCAGTAATAGACCAGGAGAGACCCAGTACTTC.

The J gene is TRBJ1-1, the V gene TRBV30, with no clear D. Germline V gene sequence: CDR1 GTSNPN, CDR2 SVGIG (reference sequence). There are 13 residues in the CDR3. V was shortened by 5 bases and J by 3 bases, with 13 bases between the two germline ends. The DNA of the CDR3 is TGTGCCTGGGGCGAGGGAAAAGACACTGAAGCTTTCTTT. As protein: CAWGEGKDTEAFF.

V usage is TRBV5-1 and J usage is TRBJ2-1; 11 nucleotides match TRBD2. CDR1 is SGHRS, CDR2 YFSETQ, per germline. The junction had 3 bases not matched to a gene; V was cut back by 6 bases and J by 4 bases. There are 14 residues in the CDR3. The CDR3 reads CASKLAGEYNEQFF. The CDR3 DNA follows: TGCGCCAGCAAACTAGCGGGAGAGTACAATGAGCAGTTCTTC.

The rearrangement links TRBV2 to TRBJ1-3, with 7 bases aligning to TRBD1. The CDR3 runs 13 residues. Trimming at V came to 7 bases and at J to 5 bases, leaving 5 bases not matched to a gene. Germline V gene sequence: CDR1 SNHLY, CDR2 FYNNEI. This chain's CDR3 is CASTATGRNTIYF. The CDR3 DNA sequence: TGTGCCAGCACTGCGACAGGGAGAAACACCATATATTTT.

The chain is built from TRBV4-1 and TRBJ2-3; 8 nucleotides agree with TRBD2. Losses at the gene ends were 9 bases for V and 4 bases for J; bases not matched to a gene: 6. Germline assignment: CDR1 MGHRA and CDR2 YSYEKL. The CDR3 loop spans 13 amino acids. The CDR3 DNA sequence: TGCGCCAGTAAGCGGGAGATCGCAGATACGCAGTATTTT. It encodes CASKREIADTQYF.

This clone was detected once. The chain combines TRBV28 with TRBJ1-5; 7 bases line up with TRBD1. The CDR3 has 15 amino acids. Per the germline V gene, CDR1 is MDHEN and CDR2 is SYDVKM. Unmatched junction bases numbered 15, after V lost 5 bases and J lost 11 bases. As DNA, the CDR3 is TGTGCCAGCAGTCCCCCCGGACAGGTCCAAAGGGCCCAGCATTTT. Translated: CASSPPGQVQRAQHF.

This sequence joins TRBV19 and TRBJ1-5; 11 positions agree with TRBD1. The CDR3 covers 18 residues. Germline trimming cut 5 bases from V and 5 bases from J; bases unmatched to any gene: 14. Per germline, CDR1 LNHDA and CDR2 SQIVND (reference sequence). CDR3 loop: CASSPSRGTGGSHQPQHF. The CDR3 DNA sequence: TGTGCCAGTAGTCCAAGCCGTGGGACAGGGGGTTCGCATCAGCCCCAGCATTTT.

The J gene is TRBJ1-1, the V gene TRBV6-5, with D perhaps TRBD1 (5 bases). Germline CDR1 reads MNHEY; CDR2 reads SVGAGI. V was shortened by 4 bases and J by 0 bases, with 9 bases between the two germline ends. The CDR3 length is 14 residues. CDR3 in DNA: TGTGCCAGCAGTTTCGGACATCTGAACACTGAAGCTTTCTTT. Its translation: CASSFGHLNTEAFF.

The rearrangement uses TRBV6-5 and TRBJ2-1; D unclear. V lost 4 bases, J lost 0 bases, and 10 bases lay in between. The CDR3 has 15 amino acids. Germline loops: CDR1 MNHEY, CDR2 SVGAGI. The CDR3: CASSSPSSSYNEQFF. CDR3 sequence (DNA): TGTGCCAGCAGTTCGCCATCGAGCTCCTACAATGAGCAGTTCTTC.

The gene calls are TRBV29-1 and TRBJ1-2; D is ambiguous. The CDR3 is made up of 11 amino acids. Germline V gives CDR1 SQVTM, CDR2 ANQGSEA. The V gene lost 8 bases and the J gene lost 6 bases, with 13 bases spanning the gap. CDR3 DNA: TGCAGCTCCGAAGGGAGACATGGCTACACCTTC. Amino acids: CSSEGRHGYTF.